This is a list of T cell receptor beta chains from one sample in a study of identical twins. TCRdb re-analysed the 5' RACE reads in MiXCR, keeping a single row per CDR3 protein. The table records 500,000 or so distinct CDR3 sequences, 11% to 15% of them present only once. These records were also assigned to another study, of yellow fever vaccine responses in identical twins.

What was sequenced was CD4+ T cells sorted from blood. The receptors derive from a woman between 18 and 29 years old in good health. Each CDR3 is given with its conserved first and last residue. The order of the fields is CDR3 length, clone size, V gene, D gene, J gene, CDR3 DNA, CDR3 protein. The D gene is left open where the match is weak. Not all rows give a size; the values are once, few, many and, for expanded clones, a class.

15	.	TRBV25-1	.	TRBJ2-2	TGTGCCAGCAGTGCCTTCGAGGGTACTACCGGGGAGCTGTTTTTT	CASSAFEGTTGELFF
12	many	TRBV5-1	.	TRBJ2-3	TGCGCCAGCAGCTGGGGCACAGATACGCAGTATTTT	CASSWGTDTQYF
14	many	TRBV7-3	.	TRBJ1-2	TGTGCCAGCAGCTTAACGTCCACTAACTATGGCTACACCTTC	CASSLTSTNYGYTF
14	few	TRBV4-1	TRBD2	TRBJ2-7	TGCGCCAGCAGCCAAGAGGGACTAGCGGGGGAGCAGTACTTC	CASSQEGLAGEQYF
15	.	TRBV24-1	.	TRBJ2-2	TGTGCCACCTCGAGCCCGGGGGCGGGGACCGGGGAGCTGTTTTTT	CATSSPGAGTGELFF
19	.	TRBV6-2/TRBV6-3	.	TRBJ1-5	TGTGCCAGCAGTTACTCGGCAGCACTCACAACTAATAGCAATCAGCCCCAGCATTTT	CASSYSAALTTNSNQPQHF
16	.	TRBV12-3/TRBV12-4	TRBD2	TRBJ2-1	TGTGCCAGCAGGCCTTCGACTAGCGGGGTTAGGAATGAGCAGTTCTTC	CASRPSTSGVRNEQFF
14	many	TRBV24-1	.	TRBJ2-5	TGTGCCACCTCTAAGGGGGGGCAGCTGGAGACCCAGTACTTC	CATSKGGQLETQYF
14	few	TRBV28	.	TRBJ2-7	TGTGTCAGCGTTGGGCAGGCTGGGCCCTACGAGCAGTACTTC	CVSVGQAGPYEQYF
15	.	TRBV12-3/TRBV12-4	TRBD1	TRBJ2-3	TGTGCCAGCAGCTCGGACAGGCCGGCCGGAGATACGCAGTATTTT	CASSSDRPAGDTQYF
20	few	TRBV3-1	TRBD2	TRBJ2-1	TGTGCCAGCAGCCAAGATCATAACACTAGCGGGAGTCTATCTTACAATGAGCAGTTCTTC	CASSQDHNTSGSLSYNEQFF
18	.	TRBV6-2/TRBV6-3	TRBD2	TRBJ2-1	TGTGCCAGCAGCAACTCCGGACCGGGACTAGCGGGAGTAAATGAGCAGTTCTTC	CASSNSGPGLAGVNEQFF
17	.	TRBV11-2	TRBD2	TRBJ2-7	TGTGCCAGCAGCTTAGTAGTGCCTAGCGGGATGGGGGGGGAGCAGTACTTC	CASSLVVPSGMGGEQYF
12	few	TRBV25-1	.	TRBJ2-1	TGTGCCAGCAGTGAATCAGGGACCCTCCAGTTCTTC	CASSESGTLQFF
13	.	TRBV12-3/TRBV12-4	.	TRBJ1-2	TGTGCCAGCAGTTTAGCAACCTACGGGGGCTACACCTTC	CASSLATYGGYTF
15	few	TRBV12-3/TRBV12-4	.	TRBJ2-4	TGTGCCACCTCCGATTGGGGACTAGCCAAAAACATTCAGTACTTC	CATSDWGLAKNIQYF
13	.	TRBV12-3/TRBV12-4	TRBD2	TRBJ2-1	TGTGCCAGCGGGATAGCGGGCTTGGATGAGCAGTTCTTC	CASGIAGLDEQFF
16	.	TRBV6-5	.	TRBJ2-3	TGTGCCAGCAGTTACCATGCGGGAACCATCACAGATACGCAGTATTTT	CASSYHAGTITDTQYF
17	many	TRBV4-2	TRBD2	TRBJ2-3	TGTGCCAGCAGCCAAGAGGGGACTAGCGGGATCACAGATACGCAGTATTTT	CASSQEGTSGITDTQYF
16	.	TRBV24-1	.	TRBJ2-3	TGTGCCACCAGTGCATTCGGGGGCGTTGATCGAAATACGCAGTATTTT	CATSAFGGVDRNTQYF
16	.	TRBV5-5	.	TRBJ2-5	TGTGCCAGCAGCCCCCGTTTCGGGCTAGGTCAAGAGACCCAGTACTTC	CASSPRFGLGQETQYF
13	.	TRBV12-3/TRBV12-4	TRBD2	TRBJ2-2	TGTGCCGACCTAGCGGGAAACACCGGGGAGCTGTTTTTT	CADLAGNTGELFF
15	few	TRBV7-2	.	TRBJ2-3	TGTGCCAGCAGCTTACCGCATAGCCCCCCACGTACGCAGTATTTT	CASSLPHSPPRTQYF
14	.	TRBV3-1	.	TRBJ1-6	TGTGCCAGCAGCGCCCGGGACGGCAATTCACCCCTCCACTTT	CASSARDGNSPLHF
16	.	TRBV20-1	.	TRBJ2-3	TGCAGTGCCCCCGCAAGCGGCTGGGGGGGCACAGATACGCAGTATTTT	CSAPASGWGGTDTQYF
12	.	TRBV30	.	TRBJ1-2	TGTGCCTGGTATGGTAGTAACTATGGCTACACCTTC	CAWYGSNYGYTF
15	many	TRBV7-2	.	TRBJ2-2	TGTGCCAGCAGCTCCTTGACGAGAGGCACCGGGGAGCTGTTTTTT	CASSSLTRGTGELFF